This T cell receptor (beta chain) was sequenced for a study of T cells in Graves' hyperthyroidism and ophthalmopathy. Study results and limitations: Separation of ophthalmopathy from stable hyperthyroidism was achieved by a 13 V-J model. The model's output predicted ophthalmopathy at a median of about 6.5 months prior to onset.

CDR3 length equals 16 residues. Germline values: CDR1 SGHAT, CDR2 FQDESV (reference sequence). V gave up 3 bases and J gave up 2 bases, with 17 bases separating them. TCR beta CDR3 sequences were amplified from RNA transcripts. A set of HTBI primers served as the primers for a first-round RT-PCR of the TCR CDR3. A single record per CDR3 protein comes from TCRdb applying MiXCR to the multiplex PCR reads. The sample holds hundreds of thousands of distinct CDR3 sequences, roughly 21% seen once. This clonotype came up a few times. Its antigen is currently unknown. Ophthalmopathy patients had Clinical Activity Score at least 3, NOSPECS grade at least 4, duration under 3 months. PBMCs were derived from 10 ml fresh peripheral blood.

This receptor was taken from a man in his forties with Graves' ophthalmopathy. Material for sequencing was blood. V and J are TRBV11-1 and TRBJ2-7, with D possibly called TRBD1 or TRBD2 (5 bases each). CDR3 DNA sequence: TGTGCCAGCAGCTTTGCAGGGTGGGAGTATCCCTACGAGCAGTACTTC. It yields the protein CASSFAGWEYPYEQYF.